This T cell receptor (beta chain) is from a study of T cell responses to AZD1222 COVID-19 vaccine. Produced via immunoSEQ multiplex PCR; TCRdb's table is partial and in-frame only. The sample records more than 100,000 clones, 93% being singletons. This CDR3 spans 15 amino acids. V usage is TRBV12-1 and J usage is TRBJ2-7; the table's D call TRBD1 went unverified against the DNA. TRBV12-1 is given as a pseudogene. Sample: peripheral blood, taken on day 0 of AZD1222 vaccination. This receptor was obtained from an adult in good health. CDR3 nucleotides: TGTGCCAGCAGCTTACCTGACCTACAGGGCGGTGAGCAGTACTTC. As protein: CASSLPDLQGGEQYF.